Detailed here is one TCR beta chain. Its target is not known. Repeated repertoire sampling spanned the course of chemoradiotherapy. V was pared by 0 bases and J by 0 bases, with 13 bases between. The CDR3 has 17 amino acids. Germline V gene lookup returns CDR1 SGDLS and CDR2 YYNGEE. This sample is drawn from a study of chemoradiotherapy in HPV16-positive cancers. Background on the study: Functional T-cell assays on a couple of HPV16-positive patients' cells defined candidate HPV-specific clones and common TCR motifs.

Produced via immunoSEQ multiplex PCR; TCRdb's table is partial and in-frame only. The sample has about 14,000 clones; just over 90% are singletons. General study findings and limits: During treatment, candidate HPV-specific clones and E7-related motifs expanded in tumor. In HPV16-positive patients, HPV-responsive T-cell expansion tracked better recurrence-free survival.

The material was blood, obtained from a patient who underwent chemoradiotherapy. The chain employs TRBV9 and TRBJ1-5; D remains ambiguous. The receptor comes from a human donor with HPV-associated anogenital cancer. The DNA of the CDR3 is TGTGCCAGCAGCGTAGCCGGGCTCGCCCATAGCAATCAGCCCCAGCATTTT. This gives the protein CASSVAGLAHSNQPQHF.